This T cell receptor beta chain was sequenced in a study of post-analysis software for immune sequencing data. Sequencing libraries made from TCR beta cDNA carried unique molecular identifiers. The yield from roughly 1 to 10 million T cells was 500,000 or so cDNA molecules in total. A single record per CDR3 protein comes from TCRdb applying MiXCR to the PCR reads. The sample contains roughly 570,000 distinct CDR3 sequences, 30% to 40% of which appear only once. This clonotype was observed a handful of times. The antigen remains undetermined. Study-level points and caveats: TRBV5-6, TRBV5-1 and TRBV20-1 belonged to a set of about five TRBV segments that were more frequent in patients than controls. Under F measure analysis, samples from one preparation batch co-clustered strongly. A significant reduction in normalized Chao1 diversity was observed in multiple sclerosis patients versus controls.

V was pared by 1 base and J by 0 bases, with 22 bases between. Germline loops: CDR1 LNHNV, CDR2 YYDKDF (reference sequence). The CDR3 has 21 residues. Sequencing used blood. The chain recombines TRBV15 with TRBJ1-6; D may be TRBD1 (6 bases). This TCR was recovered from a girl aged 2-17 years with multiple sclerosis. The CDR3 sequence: CATSRVPKGGLISSYNSPLHF. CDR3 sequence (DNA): TGTGCCACCAGCAGAGTCCCGAAAGGGGGACTTATAAGCTCCTATAATTCACCCCTCCACTTT. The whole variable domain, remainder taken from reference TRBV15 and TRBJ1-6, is DAMVIQNPRYQVTQFGKPVTLSCSQTLNHNVMYWYQQKSSQAPKLLFHYYDKDFNNEADTPDNFQSRRPNTSFCFLDIRSPGLGDTAMYLCATSRVPKGGLISSYNSPLHFGNGTRLTVT.